This T cell receptor beta chain derives from a study of Graves' ophthalmopathy and Graves' hyperthyroidism. Only a few counts were recorded for this clonotype. A read error is possible here, since a much larger clone lies one base away. The CDR3 runs 19 residues. CDR1 is LNHNV and CDR2 is YYDKDF in the germline V gene (reference sequence). RNA transcripts yielded amplified TCR beta CDR3 regions. A first-round RT-PCR used HTBI primers, followed by a second-round multiplex PCR. TCRdb recomputed calls from the multiplex PCR reads with MiXCR, one row per CDR3 protein. The sample yields around 1,200,000 distinct CDR3 sequences, roughly 35% seen once. Aged 18 to 65, hyperthyroidism patients had new diagnoses of under 2 months' duration.

The source is an adult man with Graves' hyperthyroidism. This rearrangement joins TRBV15 to TRBJ2-2, with TRBD1 identical over 8 bases. Sequencing was done on a sample of peripheral blood or thyroid tissue (not recorded which). The CDR3 DNA is TGTGCCGCCAGCATTACGGACAGGGTTACGGCCCTACCTTCGAGGGAGCTGTTTTTT. Protein sequence: CAASITDRVTALPSRELFF.